This record covers a single T cell receptor beta chain. Its antigen is unidentified. The data stem from a study of cytomegalovirus exposure and HLA in healthy donors. The PCR was carried out with 60 Vbeta primers and 13 Jbeta primers. TCRdb keeps only in-frame clones here, not all; method: immunoSEQ multiplex PCR. This sample has under 150,000 clones, with around 73% found just once. Broader study findings: Productive rates of about 87% or about 30% were seen for most TCR beta V segments in an earlier analysis. Further analysis, carried out later, found HLA-associated TCR beta chains more clonally expanded than equally common other chains. Sequencing likely produced, as an artifact, a cluster of highly shared sequence variants.

The length of the CDR3 is 16 residues. Germline lookup yields CDR1 SGHTA and CDR2 FQGTGA. The V gene lost 2 bases and the J gene lost 3 bases, with 17 bases spanning the gap. The rearrangement joins TRBV7-3 to TRBJ2-7; maybe TRBD1 (6 bases). The sequenced sample was PBMCs. The receptor was isolated from a human donor in good health. CDR3 nucleotide sequence: TGTGCCAGCAGCTTATATAAGACAGGCGATAACTACGAGCAGTACTTC. This codes for CASSLYKTGDNYEQYF.